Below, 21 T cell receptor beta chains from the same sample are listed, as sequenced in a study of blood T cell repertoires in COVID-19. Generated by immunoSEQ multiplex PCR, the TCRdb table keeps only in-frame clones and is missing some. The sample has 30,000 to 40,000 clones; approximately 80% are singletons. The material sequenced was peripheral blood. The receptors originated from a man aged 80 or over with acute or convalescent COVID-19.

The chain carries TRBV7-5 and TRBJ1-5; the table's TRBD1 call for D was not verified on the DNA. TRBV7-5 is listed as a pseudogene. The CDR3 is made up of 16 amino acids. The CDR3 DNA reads TGTGTCAGAAGATTCGCCTTGACAGGGTGGGAACAGCCCCAGCATTTT. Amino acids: CVRRFALTGWEQPQHF.

The CDR3 sequence is CASSQRPPGQSNEKLFF. The CDR3 DNA is TGTGCCAGCAGCCAACGCCCTCCGGGACAGTCTAATGAAAAACTGTTTTTT. The chain combines TRBV14 with TRBJ1-4; 7 positions agree with TRBD1. V trimming: 2 bases; J trimming: 3 bases; junction bases outside the gene matches: 9. Germline CDR1 and CDR2: SGHDN and FVKESK. The CDR3 has 17 amino acids.

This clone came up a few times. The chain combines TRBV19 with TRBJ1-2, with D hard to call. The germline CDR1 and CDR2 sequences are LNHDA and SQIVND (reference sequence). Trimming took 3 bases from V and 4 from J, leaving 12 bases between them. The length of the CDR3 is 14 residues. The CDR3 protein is CASSMSGRPYGYTF. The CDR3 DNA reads TGTGCCAGTAGTATGAGCGGCCGACCCTATGGCTACACCTTC.

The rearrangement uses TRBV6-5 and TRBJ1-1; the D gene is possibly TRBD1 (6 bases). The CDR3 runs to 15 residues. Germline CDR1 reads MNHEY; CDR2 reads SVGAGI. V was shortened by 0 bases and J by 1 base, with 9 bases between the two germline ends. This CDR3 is CASSYSRGGNTEAFF. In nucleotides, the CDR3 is TGTGCCAGCAGTTACTCGAGGGGGGGGAACACTGAAGCTTTCTTT.

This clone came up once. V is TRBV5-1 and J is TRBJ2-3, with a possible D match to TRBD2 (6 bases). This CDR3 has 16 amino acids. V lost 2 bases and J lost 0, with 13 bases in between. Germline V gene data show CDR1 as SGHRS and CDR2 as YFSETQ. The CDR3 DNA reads TGCGCCAGCAGCTTCGGAGACGGGGGTAGCACAGATACGCAGTATTTT. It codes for CASSFGDGGSTDTQYF.

CDR3 sequence (DNA): TGTGCCAGCAGCCCCCGGGCCAGGGGAAATGAAAAACTGTTTTTT. Translation: CASSPRARGNEKLFF. The V and J genes are TRBV9 and TRBJ1-4; D is possibly TRBD1 (6 bases). This CDR3 has 15 amino acids. Germline loops: CDR1 SGDLS, CDR2 YYNGEE. V was pared by 4 bases and J by 5 bases, with 15 bases between. Filled out from reference TRBV9 and TRBJ1-4, the complete variable domain reads DSGVTQTPKHLITATGQRVTLRCSPRSGDLSVYWYQQSLDQGLQFLIQYYNGEERAKGNILERFSAQQFPDLHSELNLSSLELGDSALYFCASSPRARGNEKLFFGSGTQLSVL.

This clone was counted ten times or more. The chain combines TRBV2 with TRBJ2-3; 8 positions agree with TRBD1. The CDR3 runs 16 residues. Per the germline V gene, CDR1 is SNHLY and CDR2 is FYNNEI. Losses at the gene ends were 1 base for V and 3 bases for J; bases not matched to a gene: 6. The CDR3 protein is CASSEGTGRGTDTQYF. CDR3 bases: TGTGCCAGCAGTGAAGGGACAGGGAGAGGAACAGATACGCAGTATTTT.

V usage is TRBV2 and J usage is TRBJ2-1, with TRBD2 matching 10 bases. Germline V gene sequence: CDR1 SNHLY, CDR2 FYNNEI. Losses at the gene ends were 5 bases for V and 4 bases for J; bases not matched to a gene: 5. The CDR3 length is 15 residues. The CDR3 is CASSRGLAAYNEQFF. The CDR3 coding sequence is TGTGCCAGCAGTCGCGGACTAGCGGCTTACAATGAGCAGTTCTTC.

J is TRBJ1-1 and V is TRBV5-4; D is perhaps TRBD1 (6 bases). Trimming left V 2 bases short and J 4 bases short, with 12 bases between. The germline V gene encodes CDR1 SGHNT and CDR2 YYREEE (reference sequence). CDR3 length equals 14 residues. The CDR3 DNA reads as TGTGCCAGCAGCTTACAGGGAAGGAGCACTGAAGCTTTCTTT. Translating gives CASSLQGRSTEAFF.

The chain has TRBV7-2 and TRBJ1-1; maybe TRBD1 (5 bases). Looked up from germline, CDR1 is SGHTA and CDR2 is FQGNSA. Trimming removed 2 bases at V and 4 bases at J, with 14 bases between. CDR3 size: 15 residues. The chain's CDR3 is CASSLRAGQVTEAFF. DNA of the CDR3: TGTGCCAGCAGCTTAAGGGCAGGGCAAGTCACTGAAGCTTTCTTT.

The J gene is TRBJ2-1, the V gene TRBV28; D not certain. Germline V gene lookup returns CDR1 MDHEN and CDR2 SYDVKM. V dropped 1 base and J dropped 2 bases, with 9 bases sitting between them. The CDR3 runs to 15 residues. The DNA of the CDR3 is TGTGCCAGCAGTTTATTTGGCAGGACCTACAATGAGCAGTTCTTC. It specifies CASSLFGRTYNEQFF.

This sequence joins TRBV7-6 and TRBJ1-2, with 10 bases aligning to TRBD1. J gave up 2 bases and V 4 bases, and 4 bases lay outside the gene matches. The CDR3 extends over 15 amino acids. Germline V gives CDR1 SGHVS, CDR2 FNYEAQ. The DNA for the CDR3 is TGTGCCAGCAGCTCCCCGGGACAGGGGAACTATGGCTACACCTTC. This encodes CASSSPGQGNYGYTF. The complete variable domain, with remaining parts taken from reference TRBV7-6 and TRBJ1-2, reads GAGVSQSPRYKVTKRGQDVALRCDPISGHVSLYWYRQALGQGPEFLTYFNYEAQQDKSGLPNDRFSAERPEGSISTLTIQRTEQRDSAMYRCASSSPGQGNYGYTFGSGTRLTVV.

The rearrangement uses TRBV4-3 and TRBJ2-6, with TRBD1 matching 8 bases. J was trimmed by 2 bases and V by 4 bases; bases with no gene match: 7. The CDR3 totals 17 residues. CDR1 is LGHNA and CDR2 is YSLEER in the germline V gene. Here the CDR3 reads CASSPGTGLTGANVLTF. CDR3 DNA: TGCGCCAGCAGCCCCGGGACAGGACTAACTGGGGCCAACGTCCTGACTTTC.

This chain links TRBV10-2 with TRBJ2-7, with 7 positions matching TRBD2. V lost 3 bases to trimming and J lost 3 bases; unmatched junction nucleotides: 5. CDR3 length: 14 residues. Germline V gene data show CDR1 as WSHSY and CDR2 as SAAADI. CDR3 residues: CASSDSGGIYEQYF. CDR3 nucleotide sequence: TGCGCCAGCAGTGATTCCGGGGGGATCTACGAGCAGTACTTC.

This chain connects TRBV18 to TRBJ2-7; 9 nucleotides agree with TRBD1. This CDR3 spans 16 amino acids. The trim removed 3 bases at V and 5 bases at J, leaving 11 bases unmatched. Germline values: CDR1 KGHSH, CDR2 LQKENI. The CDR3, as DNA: TGTGCCAGCTCACCGTACGGGACAGGGAGTTCCAACGAGCAGTACTTC. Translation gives CASSPYGTGSSNEQYF.

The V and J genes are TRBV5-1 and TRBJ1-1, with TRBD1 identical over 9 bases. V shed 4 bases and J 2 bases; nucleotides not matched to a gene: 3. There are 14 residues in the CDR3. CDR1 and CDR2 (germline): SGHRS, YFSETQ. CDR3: CASSLTGGNTEAFF. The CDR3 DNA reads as TGCGCCAGCAGCCTTACAGGGGGCAACACTGAAGCTTTCTTT.

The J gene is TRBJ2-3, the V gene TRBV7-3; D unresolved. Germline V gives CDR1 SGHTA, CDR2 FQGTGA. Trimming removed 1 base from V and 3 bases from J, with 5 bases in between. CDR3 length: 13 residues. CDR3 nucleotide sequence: TGTGCCAGCAGCTTAAGCAGGACAGATACGCAGTATTTT. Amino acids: CASSLSRTDTQYF.

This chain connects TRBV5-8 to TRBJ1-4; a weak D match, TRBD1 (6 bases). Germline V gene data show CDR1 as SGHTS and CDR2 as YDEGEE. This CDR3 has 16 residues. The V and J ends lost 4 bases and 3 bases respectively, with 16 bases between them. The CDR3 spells CASSPGQRSPNEKLFF. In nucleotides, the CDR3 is TGTGCCAGCAGCCCCGGACAGAGAAGCCCTAATGAAAAACTGTTTTTT.

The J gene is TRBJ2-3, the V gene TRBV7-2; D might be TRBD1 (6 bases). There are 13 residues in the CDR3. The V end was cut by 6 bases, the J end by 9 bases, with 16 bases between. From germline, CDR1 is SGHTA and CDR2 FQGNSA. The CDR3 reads CASSSRTVPTQYF. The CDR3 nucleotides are TGTGCCAGCAGTTCCAGGACAGTCCCAACGCAGTATTTT.

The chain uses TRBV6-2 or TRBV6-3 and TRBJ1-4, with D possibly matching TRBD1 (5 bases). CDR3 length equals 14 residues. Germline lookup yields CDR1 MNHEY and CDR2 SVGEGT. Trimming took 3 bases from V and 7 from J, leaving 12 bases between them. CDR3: CASSYSRVSEKLFF. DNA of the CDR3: TGTGCCAGCAGTTATAGCAGGGTTTCTGAAAAACTGTTTTTT.

The CDR3, as DNA: TGTGCCAGCAGCTTAAGTAGCGGGGGGGATACGCAGTATTTT. Its protein product is CASSLSSGGDTQYF. The chain joins TRBV7-2 to TRBJ2-3; 10 bases are shared with TRBD2. This CDR3 spans 14 amino acids. Unmatched junction bases numbered 2, after V lost 2 bases and J lost 6 bases. CDR1 and CDR2 (germline): SGHTA, FQGNSA. The full variable domain, with the rest looked up from reference TRBV7-2 and TRBJ2-3, is GAGVSQSPSNKVTEKGKDVELRCDPISGHTALYWYRQSLGQGLEFLIYFQGNSAPDKSGLPSDRFSAERTGGSVSTLTIQRTQQEDSAVYLCASSLSSGGDTQYFGPGTRLTVL.